This T cell receptor beta chain was recorded in a study of T-cell memory formation after mild COVID-19. Study information: Largely donor-specific sequence clusters came from a couple of donors.

Study-level results: Several responding clones turned up in pre-infection memory, indicating that cross-reactive memory may have taken part.

TCRdb re-called the 5' RACE reads through MiXCR, storing one row per CDR3 protein. The sample lists tens of thousands of distinct CDR3 sequences; about 16% were seen once. The CDR3 length is 12 residues. The V end was cut by 5 bases, the J end by 2 bases, with 4 bases between. Per germline, CDR1 LNHDA and CDR2 SQIVND (reference sequence). To note about this clonotype: Antigen specificity is unknown.

The sequencing input was PBMCs or a T cell subset sorted from them (not recorded which). This clonotype was obtained from a man younger than 35 who had mild COVID-19 (a few samples of this study predate the infection). Cell type and time point are not known. The chain carries TRBV19 and TRBJ1-5; D not resolved. The CDR3 region is CASSWRNQPQHF. The CDR3, as DNA: TGTGCCAGTAGTTGGCGCAATCAGCCCCAGCATTTT. The whole variable domain, filled in from reference TRBV19 and TRBJ1-5, reads DGGITQSPKYLFRKEGQNVTLSCEQNLNHDAMYWYRQDPGQGLRLIYYSQIVNDFQKGDIAEGYSVSREKKESFPLTVTSAQKNPTAFYLCASSWRNQPQHFGDGTRLSIL.